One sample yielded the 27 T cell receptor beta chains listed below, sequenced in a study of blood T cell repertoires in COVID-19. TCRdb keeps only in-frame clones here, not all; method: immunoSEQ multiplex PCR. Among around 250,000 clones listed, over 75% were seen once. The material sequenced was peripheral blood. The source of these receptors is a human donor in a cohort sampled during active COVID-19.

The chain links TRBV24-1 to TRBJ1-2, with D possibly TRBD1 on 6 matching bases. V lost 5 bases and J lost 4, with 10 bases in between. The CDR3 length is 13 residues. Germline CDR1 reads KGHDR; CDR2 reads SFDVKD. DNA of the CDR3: TGTGCCACCAGTGTCGGACAGAGCTATGGCTACACCTTC. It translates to CATSVGQSYGYTF.

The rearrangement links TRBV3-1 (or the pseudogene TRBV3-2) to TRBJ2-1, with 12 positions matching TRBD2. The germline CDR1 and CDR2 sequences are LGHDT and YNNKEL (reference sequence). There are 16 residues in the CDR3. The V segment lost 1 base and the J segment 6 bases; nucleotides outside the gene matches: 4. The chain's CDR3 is CASSQVLAGGPNEQFF. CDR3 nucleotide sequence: TGTGCCAGCAGCCAAGTACTAGCGGGGGGTCCCAATGAGCAGTTCTTC.

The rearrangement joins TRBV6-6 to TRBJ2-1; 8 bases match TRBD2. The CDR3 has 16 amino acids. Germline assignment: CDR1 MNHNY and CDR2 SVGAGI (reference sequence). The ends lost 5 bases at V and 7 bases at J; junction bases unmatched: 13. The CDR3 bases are TGTGCCAGCAGTCCTAGGGGGAGCGGGAGCTGGAATGAGCAGTTCTTC. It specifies CASSPRGSGSWNEQFF.

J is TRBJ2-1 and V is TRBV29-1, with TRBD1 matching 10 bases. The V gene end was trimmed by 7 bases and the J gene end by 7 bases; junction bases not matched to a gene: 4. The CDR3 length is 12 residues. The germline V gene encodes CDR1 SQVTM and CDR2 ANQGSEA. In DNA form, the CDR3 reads TGCAGCGGAGCGGGACAGGGGAATGAGCAGTTCTTC. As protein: CSGAGQGNEQFF.

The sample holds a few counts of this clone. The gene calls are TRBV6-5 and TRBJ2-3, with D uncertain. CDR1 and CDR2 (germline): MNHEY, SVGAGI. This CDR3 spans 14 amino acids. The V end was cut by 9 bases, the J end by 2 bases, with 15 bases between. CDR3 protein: CASHAATFTDTQYF. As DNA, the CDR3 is TGTGCCAGTCACGCCGCTACCTTCACAGATACGCAGTATTTT.

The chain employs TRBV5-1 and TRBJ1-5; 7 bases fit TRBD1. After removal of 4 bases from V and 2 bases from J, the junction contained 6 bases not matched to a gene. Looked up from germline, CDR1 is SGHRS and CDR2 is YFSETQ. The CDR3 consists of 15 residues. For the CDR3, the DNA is TGCGCCAGCAGCCCGGAGGGACAGCGCAATCAGCCCCAGCATTTT. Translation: CASSPEGQRNQPQHF. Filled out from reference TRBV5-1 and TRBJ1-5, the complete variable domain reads KAGVTQTPRYLIKTRGQQVTLSCSPISGHRSVSWYQQTPGQGLQFLFEYFSETQRNKGNFPGRFSGRQFSNSRSEMNVSTLELGDSALYLCASSPEGQRNQPQHFGDGTRLSIL.

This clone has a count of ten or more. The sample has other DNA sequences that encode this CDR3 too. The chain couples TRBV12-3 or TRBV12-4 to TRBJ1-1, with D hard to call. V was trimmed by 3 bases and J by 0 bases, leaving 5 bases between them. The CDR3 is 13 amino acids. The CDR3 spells CASSFTVNTEAFF. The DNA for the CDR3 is TGTGCCAGCAGTTTCACAGTGAACACTGAAGCTTTCTTT.

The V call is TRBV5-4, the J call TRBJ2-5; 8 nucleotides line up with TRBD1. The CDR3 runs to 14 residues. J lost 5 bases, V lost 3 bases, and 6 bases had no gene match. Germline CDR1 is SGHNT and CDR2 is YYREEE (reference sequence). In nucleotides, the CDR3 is TGTGCCAGCAGCTCGGACAGGGAACGGGAGACCCAGTACTTC. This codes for CASSSDRERETQYF.

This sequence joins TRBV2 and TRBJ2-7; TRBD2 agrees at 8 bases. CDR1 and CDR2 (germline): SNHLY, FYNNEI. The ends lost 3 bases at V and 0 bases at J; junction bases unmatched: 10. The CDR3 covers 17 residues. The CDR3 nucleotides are TGTGCCAGCAGTGAGTTTAGCGGGATTACGACCTCCTACGAGCAGTACTTC. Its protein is CASSEFSGITTSYEQYF.

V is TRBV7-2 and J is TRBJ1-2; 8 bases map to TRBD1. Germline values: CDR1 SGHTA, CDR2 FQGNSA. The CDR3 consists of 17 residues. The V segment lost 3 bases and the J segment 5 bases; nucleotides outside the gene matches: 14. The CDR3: CASSFEARQGLGYGYTF. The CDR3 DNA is TGTGCCAGCAGCTTCGAGGCGCGACAGGGGTTGGGGTATGGCTACACCTTC.

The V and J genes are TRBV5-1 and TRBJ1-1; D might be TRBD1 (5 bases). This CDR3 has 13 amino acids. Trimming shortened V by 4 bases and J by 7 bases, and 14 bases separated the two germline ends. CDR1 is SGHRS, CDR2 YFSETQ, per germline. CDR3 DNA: TGCGCCAGCAGCCCGGGGACTCCAGATGAAGCTTTCTTT. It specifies CASSPGTPDEAFF.

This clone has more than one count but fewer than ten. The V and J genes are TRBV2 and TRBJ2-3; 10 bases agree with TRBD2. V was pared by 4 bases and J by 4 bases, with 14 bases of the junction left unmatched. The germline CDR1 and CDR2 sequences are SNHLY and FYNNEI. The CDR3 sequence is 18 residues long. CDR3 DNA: TGTGCCAGCAGTGGTGGTACTAGCGGGATATACCTGGCAGATACGCAGTATTTT. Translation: CASSGGTSGIYLADTQYF.

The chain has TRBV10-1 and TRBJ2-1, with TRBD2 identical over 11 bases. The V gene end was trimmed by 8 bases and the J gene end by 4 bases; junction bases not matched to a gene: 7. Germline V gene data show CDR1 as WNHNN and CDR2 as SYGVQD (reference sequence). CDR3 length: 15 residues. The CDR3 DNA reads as TGCGCCAGCCCTGGGGGACTAGCGGCTTACAATGAGCAGTTCTTC. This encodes CASPGGLAAYNEQFF.

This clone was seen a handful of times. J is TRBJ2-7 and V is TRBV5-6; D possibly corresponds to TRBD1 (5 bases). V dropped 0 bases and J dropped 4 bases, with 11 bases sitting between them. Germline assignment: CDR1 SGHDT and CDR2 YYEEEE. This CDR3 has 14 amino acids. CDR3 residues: CASSLAAGIYEQYF. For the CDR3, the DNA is TGTGCCAGCAGCTTGGCCGCAGGGATATACGAGCAGTACTTC.

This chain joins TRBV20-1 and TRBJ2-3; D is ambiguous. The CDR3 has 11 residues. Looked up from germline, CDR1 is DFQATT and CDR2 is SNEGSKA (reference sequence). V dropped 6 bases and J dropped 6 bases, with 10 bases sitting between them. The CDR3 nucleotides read TGCAGTGCCCAACGAGTCGATACGCAGTATTTT. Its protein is CSAQRVDTQYF.

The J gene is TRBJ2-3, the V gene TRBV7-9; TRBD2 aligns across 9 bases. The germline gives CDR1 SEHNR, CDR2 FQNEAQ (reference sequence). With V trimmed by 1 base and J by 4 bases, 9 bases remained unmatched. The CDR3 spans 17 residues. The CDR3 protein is CASSLGVSGSFADTQYF. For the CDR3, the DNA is TGTGCCAGCAGCTTAGGGGTTAGCGGGAGTTTCGCAGATACGCAGTATTTT.

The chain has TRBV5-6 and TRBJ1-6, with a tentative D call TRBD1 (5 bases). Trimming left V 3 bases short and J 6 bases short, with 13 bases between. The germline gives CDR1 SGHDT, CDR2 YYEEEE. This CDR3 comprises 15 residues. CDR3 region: CASSSPDSLNSPLHF. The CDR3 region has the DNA TGTGCCAGCAGCTCACCCGACAGCCTTAATTCACCCCTCCACTTT.

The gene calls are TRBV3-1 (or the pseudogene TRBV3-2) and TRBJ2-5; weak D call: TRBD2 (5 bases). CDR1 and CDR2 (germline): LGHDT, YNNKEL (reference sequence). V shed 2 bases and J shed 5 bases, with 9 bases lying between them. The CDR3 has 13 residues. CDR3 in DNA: TGTGCCAGCAGCCAACCCCAGCGGGAGACCCAGTACTTC. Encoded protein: CASSQPQRETQYF.

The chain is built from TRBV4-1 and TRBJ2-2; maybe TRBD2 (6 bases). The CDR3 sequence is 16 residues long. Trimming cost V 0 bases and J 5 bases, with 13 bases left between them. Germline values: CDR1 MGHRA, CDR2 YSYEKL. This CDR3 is CASSQDAGSGTGELFF. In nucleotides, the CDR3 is TGCGCCAGCAGCCAAGATGCCGGGAGCGGGACCGGGGAGCTGTTTTTT.

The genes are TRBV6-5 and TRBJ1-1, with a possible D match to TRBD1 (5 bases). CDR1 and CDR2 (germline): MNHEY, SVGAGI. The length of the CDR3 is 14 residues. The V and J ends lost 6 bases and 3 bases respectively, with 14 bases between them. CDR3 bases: TGTGCCAGCAGGGACAAACCCTGGGACACTGAAGCTTTCTTT. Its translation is CASRDKPWDTEAFF.

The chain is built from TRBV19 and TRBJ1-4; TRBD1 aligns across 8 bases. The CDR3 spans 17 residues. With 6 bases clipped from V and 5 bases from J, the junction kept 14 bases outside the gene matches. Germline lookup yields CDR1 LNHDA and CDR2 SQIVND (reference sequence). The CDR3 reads CASSRDQIGQGNEKLFF. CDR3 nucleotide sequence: TGTGCCAGTAGCCGCGATCAAATCGGACAGGGAAATGAAAAACTGTTTTTT. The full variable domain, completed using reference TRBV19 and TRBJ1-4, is DGGITQSPKYLFRKEGQNVTLSCEQNLNHDAMYWYRQDPGQGLRLIYYSQIVNDFQKGDIAEGYSVSREKKESFPLTVTSAQKNPTAFYLCASSRDQIGQGNEKLFFGSGTQLSVL.

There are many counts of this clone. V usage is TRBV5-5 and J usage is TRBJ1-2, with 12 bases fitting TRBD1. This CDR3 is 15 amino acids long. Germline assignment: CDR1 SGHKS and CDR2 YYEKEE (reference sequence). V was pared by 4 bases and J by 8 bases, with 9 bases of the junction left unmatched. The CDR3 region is CASSPGTGGPRGYTF. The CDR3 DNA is TGTGCCAGCAGCCCAGGGACAGGGGGCCCCAGAGGCTACACCTTC. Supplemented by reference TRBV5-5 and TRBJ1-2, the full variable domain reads DAGVTQSPTHLIKTRGQQVTLRCSPISGHKSVSWYQQVLGQGPQFIFQYYEKEERGRGNFPDRFSARQFPNYSSELNVNALLLGDSALYLCASSPGTGGPRGYTFGSGTRLTVV.

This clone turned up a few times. As DNA, the CDR3 is TGTGCCAGTAGAGACATTACTCGGGACAATCAGCCCCAGCATTTT. Residues: CASRDITRDNQPQHF. The rearrangement joins TRBV19 to TRBJ1-5; D is ambiguous. Germline V gene data show CDR1 as LNHDA and CDR2 as SQIVND (reference sequence). Trimming stripped 6 bases from V and 3 bases from J, with 15 bases between. The CDR3 contains 15 residues.

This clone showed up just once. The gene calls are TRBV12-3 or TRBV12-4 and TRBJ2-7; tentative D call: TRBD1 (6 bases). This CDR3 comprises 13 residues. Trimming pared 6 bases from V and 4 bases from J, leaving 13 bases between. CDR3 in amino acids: CASSPDRTYEQYF. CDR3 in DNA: TGTGCCAGCAGCCCTGACAGGACATACGAGCAGTACTTC.

CDR3 protein: CASSQKGADTEAFF. The CDR3 DNA sequence: TGTGCCAGCAGCCAGAAGGGGGCAGACACTGAAGCTTTCTTT. This chain connects TRBV14 to TRBJ1-1; TRBD1 agrees at 7 bases. Germline assignment: CDR1 SGHDN and CDR2 FVKESK. Trimming took 3 bases from V and 3 from J; bases not matched to a gene: 4. This CDR3 spans 14 amino acids.

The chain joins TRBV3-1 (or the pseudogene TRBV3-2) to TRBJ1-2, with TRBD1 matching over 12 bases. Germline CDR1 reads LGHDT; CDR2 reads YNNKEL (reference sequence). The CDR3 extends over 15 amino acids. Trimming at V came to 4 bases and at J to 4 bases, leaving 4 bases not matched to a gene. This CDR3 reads CASSRGTGGAYGYTF. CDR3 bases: TGTGCCAGCAGCCGAGGGACAGGGGGCGCCTATGGCTACACCTTC.

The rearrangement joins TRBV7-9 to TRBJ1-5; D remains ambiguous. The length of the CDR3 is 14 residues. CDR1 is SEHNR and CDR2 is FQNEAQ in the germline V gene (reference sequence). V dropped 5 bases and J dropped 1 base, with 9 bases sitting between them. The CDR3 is CASSGEMSNQPQHF. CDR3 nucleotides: TGTGCCAGCAGCGGTGAGATGAGCAATCAGCCCCAGCATTTT.